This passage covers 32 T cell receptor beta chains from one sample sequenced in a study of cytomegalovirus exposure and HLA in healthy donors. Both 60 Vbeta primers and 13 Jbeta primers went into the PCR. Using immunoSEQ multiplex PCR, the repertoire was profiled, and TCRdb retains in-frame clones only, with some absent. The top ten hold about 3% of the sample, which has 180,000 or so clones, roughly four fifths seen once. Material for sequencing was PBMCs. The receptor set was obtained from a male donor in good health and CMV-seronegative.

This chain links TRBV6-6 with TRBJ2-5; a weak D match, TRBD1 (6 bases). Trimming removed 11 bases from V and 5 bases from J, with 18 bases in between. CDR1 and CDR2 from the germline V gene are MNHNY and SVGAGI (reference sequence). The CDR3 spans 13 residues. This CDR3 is CAFSRGFRETQYF. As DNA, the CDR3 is TGTGCCTTTTCGAGGGGGTTTCGCGAGACCCAGTACTTC.

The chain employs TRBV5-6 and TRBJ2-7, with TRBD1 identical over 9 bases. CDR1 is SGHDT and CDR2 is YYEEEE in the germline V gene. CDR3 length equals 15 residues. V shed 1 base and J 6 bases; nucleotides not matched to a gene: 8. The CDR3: CASSLIHGTGFEQYF. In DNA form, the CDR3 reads TGTGCCAGCAGCTTGATTCACGGGACAGGGTTCGAGCAGTACTTC.

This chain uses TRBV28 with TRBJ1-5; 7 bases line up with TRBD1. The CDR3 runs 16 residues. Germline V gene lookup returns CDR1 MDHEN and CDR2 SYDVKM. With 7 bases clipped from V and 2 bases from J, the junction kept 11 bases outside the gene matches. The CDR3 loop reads CASKTLTGAGNQPQHF. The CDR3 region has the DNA TGTGCCAGCAAAACCTTAACAGGGGCGGGCAATCAGCCCCAGCATTTT.

This CDR3 is CASSPRTAGGQDKNIQYF. The CDR3 DNA reads as TGCGCCAGCAGCCCCCGAACGGCGGGGGGCCAAGACAAAAACATTCAGTACTTC. The gene calls are TRBV4-1 and TRBJ2-4, with TRBD2 matching over 8 bases. This CDR3 has 18 amino acids. J gave up 3 bases and V 4 bases, and 14 bases lay outside the gene matches. Germline values: CDR1 MGHRA, CDR2 YSYEKL.

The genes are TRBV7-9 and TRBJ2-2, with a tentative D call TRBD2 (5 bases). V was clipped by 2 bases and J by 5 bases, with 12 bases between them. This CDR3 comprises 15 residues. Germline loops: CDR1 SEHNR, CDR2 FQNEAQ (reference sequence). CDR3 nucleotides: TGTGCCAGCAGCTTATTCGGTGGAGGAACCGGGGAGCTGTTTTTT. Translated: CASSLFGGGTGELFF.

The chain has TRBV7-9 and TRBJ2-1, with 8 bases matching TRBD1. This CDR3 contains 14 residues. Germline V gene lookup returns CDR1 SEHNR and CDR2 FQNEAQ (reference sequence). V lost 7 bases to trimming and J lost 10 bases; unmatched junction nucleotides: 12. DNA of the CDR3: TGTGCCAGCACTCTTGCCGGCCCAGGGGGCGAGCAGTTCTTC. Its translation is CASTLAGPGGEQFF.

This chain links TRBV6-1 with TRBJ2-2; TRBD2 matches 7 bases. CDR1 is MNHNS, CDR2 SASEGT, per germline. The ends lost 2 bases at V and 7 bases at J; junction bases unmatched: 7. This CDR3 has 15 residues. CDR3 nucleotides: TGTGCCAGCAGTGAACAGGGAGGGAGTCGCGGGGAGCTGTTTTTT. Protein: CASSEQGGSRGELFF.

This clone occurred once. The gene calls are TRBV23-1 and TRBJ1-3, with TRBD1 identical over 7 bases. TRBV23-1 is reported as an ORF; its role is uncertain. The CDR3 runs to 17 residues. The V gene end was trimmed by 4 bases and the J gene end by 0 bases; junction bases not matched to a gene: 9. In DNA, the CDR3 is TGCGCCAGCAGTCCTGAACAGGGGAAGAACTCTGGAAACACCATATATTTT. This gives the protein CASSPEQGKNSGNTIYF.

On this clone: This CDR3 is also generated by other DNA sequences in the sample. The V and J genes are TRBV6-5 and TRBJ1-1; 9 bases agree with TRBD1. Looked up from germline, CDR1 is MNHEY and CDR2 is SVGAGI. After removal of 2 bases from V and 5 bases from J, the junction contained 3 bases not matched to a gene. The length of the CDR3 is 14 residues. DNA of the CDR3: TGTGCCAGCAGTTACGGACAGGGGAGGACTGAAGCTTTCTTT. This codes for CASSYGQGRTEAFF.

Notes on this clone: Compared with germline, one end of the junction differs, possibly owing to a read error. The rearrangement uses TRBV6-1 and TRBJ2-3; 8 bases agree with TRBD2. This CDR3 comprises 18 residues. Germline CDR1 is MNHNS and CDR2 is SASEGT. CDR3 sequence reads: CASGEWLGTSGNTDTQYF. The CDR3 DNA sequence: TGTGCCAGCGGTGAATGGCTTGGTACTAGCGGTAACACAGATACGCAGTATTTT.

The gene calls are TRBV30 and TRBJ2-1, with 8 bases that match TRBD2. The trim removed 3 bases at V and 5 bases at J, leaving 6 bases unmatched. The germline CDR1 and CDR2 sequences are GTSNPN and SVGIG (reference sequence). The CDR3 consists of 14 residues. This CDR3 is CAWSPGLADNEQFF. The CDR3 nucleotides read TGTGCCTGGAGCCCTGGACTAGCAGACAATGAGCAGTTCTTC.

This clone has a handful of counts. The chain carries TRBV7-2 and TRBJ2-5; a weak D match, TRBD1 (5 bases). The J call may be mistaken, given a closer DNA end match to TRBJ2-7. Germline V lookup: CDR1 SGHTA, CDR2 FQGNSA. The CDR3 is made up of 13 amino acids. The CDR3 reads CASSFQGTYEQYF. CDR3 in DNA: TGTGCCAGCAGCTTTCAGGGCACCTACGAGCAGTACTTC.

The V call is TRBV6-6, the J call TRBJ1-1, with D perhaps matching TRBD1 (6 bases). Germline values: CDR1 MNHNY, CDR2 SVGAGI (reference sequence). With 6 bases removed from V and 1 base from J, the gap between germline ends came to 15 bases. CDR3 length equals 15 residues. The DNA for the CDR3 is TGTGCCAGCAGCTATCGGGACACGAAGAACACTGAAGCTTTCTTT. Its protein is CASSYRDTKNTEAFF.

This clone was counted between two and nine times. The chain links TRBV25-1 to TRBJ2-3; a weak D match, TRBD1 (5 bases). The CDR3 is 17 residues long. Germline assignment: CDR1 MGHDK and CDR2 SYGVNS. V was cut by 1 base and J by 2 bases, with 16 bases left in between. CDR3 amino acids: CASSESPRAPNTDTQYF. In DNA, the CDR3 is TGTGCCAGCAGTGAATCCCCCAGGGCCCCCAACACAGATACGCAGTATTTT.

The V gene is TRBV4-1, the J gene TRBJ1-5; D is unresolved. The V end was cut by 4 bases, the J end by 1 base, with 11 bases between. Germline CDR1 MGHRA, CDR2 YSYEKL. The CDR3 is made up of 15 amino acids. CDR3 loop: CASSPWTGSNQPQHF. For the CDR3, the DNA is TGCGCCAGCAGCCCCTGGACGGGAAGCAATCAGCCCCAGCATTTT.

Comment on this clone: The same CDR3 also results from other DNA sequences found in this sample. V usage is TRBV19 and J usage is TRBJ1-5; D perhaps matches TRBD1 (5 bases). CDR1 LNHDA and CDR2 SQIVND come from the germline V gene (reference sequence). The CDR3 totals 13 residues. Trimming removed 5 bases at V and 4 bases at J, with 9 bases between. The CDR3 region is CASSPTGNQPQHF. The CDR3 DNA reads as TGTGCCAGTAGTCCAACAGGTAATCAGCCCCAGCATTTT.

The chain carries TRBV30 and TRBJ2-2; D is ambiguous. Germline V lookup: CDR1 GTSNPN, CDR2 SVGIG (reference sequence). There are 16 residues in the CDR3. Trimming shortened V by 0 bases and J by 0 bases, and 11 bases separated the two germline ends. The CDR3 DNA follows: TGTGCCTGGAGTGTACTTCCGAGGACGAACACCGGGGAGCTGTTTTTT. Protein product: CAWSVLPRTNTGELFF.

The CDR3 reads CASSQWGISYEQYF. CDR3 coding DNA: TGTGCCAGCAGCCAATGGGGCATATCCTACGAGCAGTACTTC. V is TRBV14 and J is TRBJ2-7; D possibly corresponds to TRBD1 (5 bases). The CDR3 sequence is 14 residues long. V was trimmed by 2 bases and J by 1 base, leaving 9 bases between them. In germline, CDR1 is SGHDN, CDR2 FVKESK.

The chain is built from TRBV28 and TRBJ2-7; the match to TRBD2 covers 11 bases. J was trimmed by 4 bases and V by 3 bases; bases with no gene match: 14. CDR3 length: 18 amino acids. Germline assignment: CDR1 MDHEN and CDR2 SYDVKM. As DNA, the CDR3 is TGTGCCAGCAGTTTTTCCCGCGATGGCTCTAGCGGGAGGTACGAGCAGTACTTC. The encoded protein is CASSFSRDGSSGRYEQYF.

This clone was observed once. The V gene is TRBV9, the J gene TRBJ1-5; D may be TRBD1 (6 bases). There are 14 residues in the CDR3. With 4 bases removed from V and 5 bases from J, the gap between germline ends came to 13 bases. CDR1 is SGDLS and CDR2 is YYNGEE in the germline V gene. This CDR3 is CASSTAAGDQPQHF. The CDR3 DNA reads TGTGCCAGCAGCACTGCGGCAGGGGATCAGCCCCAGCATTTT.

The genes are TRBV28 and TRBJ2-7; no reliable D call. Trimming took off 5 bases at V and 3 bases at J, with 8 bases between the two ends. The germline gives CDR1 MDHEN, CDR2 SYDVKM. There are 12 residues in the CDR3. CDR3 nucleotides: TGTGCCAGCAGTCTCCGTAACTACGAGCAGTACTTC. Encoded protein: CASSLRNYEQYF.

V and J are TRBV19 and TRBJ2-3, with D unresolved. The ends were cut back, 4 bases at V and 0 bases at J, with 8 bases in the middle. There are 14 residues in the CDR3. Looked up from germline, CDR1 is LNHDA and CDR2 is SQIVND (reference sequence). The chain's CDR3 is CASSTIHSTDTQYF. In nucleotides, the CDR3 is TGTGCCAGTAGTACCATCCATAGCACAGATACGCAGTATTTT.

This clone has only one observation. CDR3 coding DNA: TGTGCCACCAGCAGAGCCGAAGGGGCCCCTGGAAACACCATATATTTT. It is translated as CATSRAEGAPGNTIYF. This chain joins TRBV15 and TRBJ1-3, with D tentatively TRBD1 (5 bases). The germline CDR1 and CDR2 sequences are LNHNV and YYDKDF (reference sequence). The ends were cut back, 1 base at V and 2 bases at J, with 12 bases in the middle. This CDR3 contains 16 residues.

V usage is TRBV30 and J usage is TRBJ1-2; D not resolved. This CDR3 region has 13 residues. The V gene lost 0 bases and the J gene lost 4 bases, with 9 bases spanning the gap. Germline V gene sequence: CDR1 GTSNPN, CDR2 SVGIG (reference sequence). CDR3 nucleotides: TGTGCCTGGAGTGTTCCCACAACCTATGGCTACACCTTC. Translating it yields CAWSVPTTYGYTF.

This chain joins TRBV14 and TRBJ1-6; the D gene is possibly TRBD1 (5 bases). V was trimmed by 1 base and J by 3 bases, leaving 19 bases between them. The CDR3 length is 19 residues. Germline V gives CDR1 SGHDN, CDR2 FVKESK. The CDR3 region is CASSQGNRRQFFYNSPLHF. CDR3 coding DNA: TGTGCCAGCAGCCAAGGAAACCGAAGACAGTTTTTCTATAATTCACCCCTCCACTTT.

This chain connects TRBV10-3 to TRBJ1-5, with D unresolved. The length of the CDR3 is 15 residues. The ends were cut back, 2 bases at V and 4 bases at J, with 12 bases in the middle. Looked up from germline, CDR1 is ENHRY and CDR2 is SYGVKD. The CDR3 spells CAISEHGEANQPQHF. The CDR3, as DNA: TGTGCCATCAGTGAGCACGGGGAGGCAAATCAGCCCCAGCATTTT.

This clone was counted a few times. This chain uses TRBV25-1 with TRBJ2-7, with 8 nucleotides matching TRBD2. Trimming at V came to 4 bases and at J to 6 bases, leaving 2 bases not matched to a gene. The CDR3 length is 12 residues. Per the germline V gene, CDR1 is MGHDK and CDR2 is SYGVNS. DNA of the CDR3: TGTGCCAGCAGTGTTAGCGGGATCGAGCAGTACTTC. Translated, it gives CASSVSGIEQYF.

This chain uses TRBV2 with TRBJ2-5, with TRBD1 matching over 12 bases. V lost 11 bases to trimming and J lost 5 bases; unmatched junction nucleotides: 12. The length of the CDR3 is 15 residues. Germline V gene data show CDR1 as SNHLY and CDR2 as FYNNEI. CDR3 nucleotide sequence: TGTGCCGCCTCCCGGGACAGGGGGCCGGGGGAGACCCAGTACTTC. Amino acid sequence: CAASRDRGPGETQYF.

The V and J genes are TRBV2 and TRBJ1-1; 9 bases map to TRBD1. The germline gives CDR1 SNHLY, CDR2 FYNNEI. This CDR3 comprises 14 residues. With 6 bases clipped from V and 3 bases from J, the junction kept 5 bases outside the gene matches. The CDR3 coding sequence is TGTGCCAGCAGCGACAGGGGGGGAGACACTGAAGCTTTCTTT. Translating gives CASSDRGGDTEAFF.

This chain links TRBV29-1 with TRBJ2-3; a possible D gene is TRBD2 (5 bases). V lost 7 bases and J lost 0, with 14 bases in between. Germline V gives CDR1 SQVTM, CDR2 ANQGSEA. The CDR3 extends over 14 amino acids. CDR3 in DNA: TGCAGCGCTGAGGGCAGAGAGAGCACAGATACGCAGTATTTT. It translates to CSAEGRESTDTQYF.

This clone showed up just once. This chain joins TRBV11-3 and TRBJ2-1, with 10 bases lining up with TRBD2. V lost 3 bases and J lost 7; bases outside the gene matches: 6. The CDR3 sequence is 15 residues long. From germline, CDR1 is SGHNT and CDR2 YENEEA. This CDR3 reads CASSFEAGGVNEQFF. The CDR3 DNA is TGTGCCAGCAGCTTTGAAGCGGGAGGGGTAAATGAGCAGTTCTTC.

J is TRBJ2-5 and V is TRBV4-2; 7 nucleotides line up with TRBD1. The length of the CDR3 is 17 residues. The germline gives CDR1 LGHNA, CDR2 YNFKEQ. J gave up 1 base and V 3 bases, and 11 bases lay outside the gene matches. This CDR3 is CASSHWDREKSQETQYF. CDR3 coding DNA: TGTGCCAGCAGCCATTGGGACAGAGAAAAATCCCAAGAGACCCAGTACTTC.